A single sample is the source of the 5 T cell receptor beta chains below, sequenced in a study of CD8 T cell repertoires and HIV-1 epitope variants. Data came from immunoSEQ multiplex PCR; TCRdb stores just in-frame clones and leaves some out. This table holds some 6,000 clones, around 67% found once. Which antigens these TCRs recognize remains unknown. The sequenced sample consisted of cultured CD8+ T cells derived from PBMCs. All receptors come from a male donor with HIV.

This chain uses TRBV9 with TRBJ2-2; possible D gene TRBD2, 6 bases. CDR1 SGDLS and CDR2 YYNGEE come from the germline V gene. The germline V and J ends were trimmed by 0 bases and 4 bases, with 7 bases remaining between them. The CDR3 loop spans 14 amino acids. CDR3 sequence: CASSVGGGTGELFF. As DNA, the CDR3 is TGTGCCAGCAGCGTAGGGGGAGGCACCGGGGAGCTGTTTTTT.

This clone came up a few times. This chain connects TRBV28 to TRBJ2-7, with unresolved D. Germline CDR1 MDHEN, CDR2 SYDVKM. The V gene lost 10 bases and the J gene lost 4 bases, with 26 bases spanning the gap. CDR3 length: 16 amino acids. The CDR3, as DNA: TGTGCCATCATACCGGGTCCGAGCTATATTGGGTACGAGCAGTACTTC. Protein: CAIIPGPSYIGYEQYF.

The J gene is TRBJ1-6, the V gene TRBV6-4, with 10 nucleotides matching TRBD1. Germline CDR1 MRHNA, CDR2 SNTAGT. V dropped 6 bases and J dropped 7; count of bases not matched to a gene: 9. The CDR3 runs 16 residues. The CDR3 region is CASSETGGNLNSPLHF. The CDR3 nucleotides are TGTGCCAGCAGCGAGACAGGGGGCAATTTAAATTCACCCCTCCACTTT.

The V and J genes are TRBV27 and TRBJ2-3; 10 positions match TRBD2. The V and J ends lost 5 bases and 6 bases, in that order; junction bases with no gene match: 8. Germline loops: CDR1 MNHEY, CDR2 SMNVEV (reference sequence). This CDR3 region has 15 residues. DNA of the CDR3: TGTGCCAGCAGTCCCAGCGGGGGGGCCGCCGATACGCAGTATTTT. It codes for CASSPSGGAADTQYF.

The chain joins TRBV6-5 to TRBJ1-4, with no clear D. This CDR3 comprises 14 residues. CDR1 is MNHEY, CDR2 SVGAGI, per germline. V gave up 0 bases and J gave up 7 bases, with 9 bases separating them. The CDR3 protein is CASSYSKNGEKLFF. In DNA, the CDR3 is TGTGCCAGCAGTTACTCGAAAAATGGTGAAAAACTGTTTTTT.